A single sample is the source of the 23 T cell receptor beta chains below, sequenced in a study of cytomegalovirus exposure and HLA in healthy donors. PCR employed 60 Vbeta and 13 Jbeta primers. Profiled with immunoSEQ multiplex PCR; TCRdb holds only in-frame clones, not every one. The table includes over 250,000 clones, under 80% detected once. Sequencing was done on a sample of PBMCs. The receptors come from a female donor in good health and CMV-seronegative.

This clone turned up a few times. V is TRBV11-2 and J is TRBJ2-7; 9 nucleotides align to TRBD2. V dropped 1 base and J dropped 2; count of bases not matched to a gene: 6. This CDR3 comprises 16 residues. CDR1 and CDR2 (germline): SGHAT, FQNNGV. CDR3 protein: CASSLATSGSTYEQYF. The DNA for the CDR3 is TGTGCCAGCAGCTTAGCCACTAGCGGGTCTACCTACGAGCAGTACTTC.

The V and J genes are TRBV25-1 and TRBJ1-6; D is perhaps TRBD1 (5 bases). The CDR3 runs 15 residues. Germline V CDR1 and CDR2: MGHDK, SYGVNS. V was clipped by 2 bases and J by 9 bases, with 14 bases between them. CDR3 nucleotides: TGTGCCAGCAGTGAACGCGGAGGGACGGGTTCACCCCTCCACTTT. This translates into CASSERGGTGSPLHF. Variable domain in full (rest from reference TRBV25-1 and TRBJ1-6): EADIYQTPRYLVIGTGKKITLECSQTMGHDKMYWYQQDPGMELHLIHYSYGVNSTEKGDLSSESTVSRIRTEHFPLTLESARPSHTSQYLCASSERGGTGSPLHFGNGTRLTVT.

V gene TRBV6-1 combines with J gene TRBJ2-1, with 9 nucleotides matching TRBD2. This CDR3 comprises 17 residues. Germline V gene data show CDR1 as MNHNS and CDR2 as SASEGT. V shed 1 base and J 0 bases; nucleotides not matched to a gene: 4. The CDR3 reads CASSEELAGSSYNEQFF. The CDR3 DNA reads TGTGCCAGCAGTGAAGAACTAGCGGGTAGCTCCTACAATGAGCAGTTCTTC.

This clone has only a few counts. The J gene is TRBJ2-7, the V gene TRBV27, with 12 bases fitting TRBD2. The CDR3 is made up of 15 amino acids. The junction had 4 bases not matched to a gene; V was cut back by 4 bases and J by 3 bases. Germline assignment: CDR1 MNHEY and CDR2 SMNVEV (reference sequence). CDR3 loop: CASSSTSGRIYEQYF. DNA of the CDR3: TGTGCCAGCAGTTCAACTAGCGGGAGGATCTACGAGCAGTACTTC.

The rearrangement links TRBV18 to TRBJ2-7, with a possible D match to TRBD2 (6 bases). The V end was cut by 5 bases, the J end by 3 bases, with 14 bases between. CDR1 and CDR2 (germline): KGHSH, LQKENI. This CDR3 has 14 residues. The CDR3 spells CASSAGLINYEQYF. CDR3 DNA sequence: TGTGCCAGCTCAGCCGGACTAATTAACTACGAGCAGTACTTC.

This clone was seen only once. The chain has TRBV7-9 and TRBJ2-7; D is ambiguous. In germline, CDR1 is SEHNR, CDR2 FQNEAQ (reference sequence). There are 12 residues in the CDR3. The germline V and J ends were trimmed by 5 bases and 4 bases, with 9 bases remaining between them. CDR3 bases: TGTGCCAGCAGCATCACATTATACGAGCAGTACTTC. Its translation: CASSITLYEQYF.

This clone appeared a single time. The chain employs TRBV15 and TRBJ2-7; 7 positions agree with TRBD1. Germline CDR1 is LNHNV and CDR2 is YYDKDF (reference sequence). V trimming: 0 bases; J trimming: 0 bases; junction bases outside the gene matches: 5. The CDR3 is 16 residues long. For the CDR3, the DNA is TGTGCCACCAGCAGAGATGGCACAGGGGTCTCCTACGAGCAGTACTTC. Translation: CATSRDGTGVSYEQYF.

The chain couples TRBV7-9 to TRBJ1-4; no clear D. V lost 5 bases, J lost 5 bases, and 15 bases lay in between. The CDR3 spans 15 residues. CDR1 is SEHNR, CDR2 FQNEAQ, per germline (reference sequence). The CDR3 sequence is CASSLAAVANEKLFF. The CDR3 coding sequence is TGTGCCAGCAGCCTTGCCGCGGTGGCAAATGAAAAACTGTTTTTT.

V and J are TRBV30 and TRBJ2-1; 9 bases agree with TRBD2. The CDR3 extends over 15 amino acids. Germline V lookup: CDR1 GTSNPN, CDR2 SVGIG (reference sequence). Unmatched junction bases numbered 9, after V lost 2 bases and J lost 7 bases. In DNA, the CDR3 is TGTGCCTGGAGTTCTTTAGCGGGAGTTCGGAATGAGCAGTTCTTC. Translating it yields CAWSSLAGVRNEQFF.

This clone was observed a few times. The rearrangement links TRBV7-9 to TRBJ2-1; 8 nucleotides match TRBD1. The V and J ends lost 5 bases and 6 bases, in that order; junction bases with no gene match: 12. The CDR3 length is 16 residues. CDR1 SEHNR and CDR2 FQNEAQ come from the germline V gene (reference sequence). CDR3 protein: CASSGNRGQVTNEQFF. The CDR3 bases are TGTGCCAGCAGCGGCAATAGGGGACAGGTAACCAATGAGCAGTTCTTC.

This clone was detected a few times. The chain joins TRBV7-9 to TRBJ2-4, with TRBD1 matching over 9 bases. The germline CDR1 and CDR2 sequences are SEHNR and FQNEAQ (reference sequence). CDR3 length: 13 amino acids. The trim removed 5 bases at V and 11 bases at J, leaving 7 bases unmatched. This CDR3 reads CASSPGQGRFQYF. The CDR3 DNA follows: TGTGCCAGCAGCCCGGGACAGGGTCGTTTTCAGTACTTC.

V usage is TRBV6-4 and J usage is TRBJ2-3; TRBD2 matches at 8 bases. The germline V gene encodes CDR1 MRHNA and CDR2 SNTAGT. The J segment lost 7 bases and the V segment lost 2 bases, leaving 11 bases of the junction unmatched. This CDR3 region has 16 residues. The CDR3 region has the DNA TGTGCCAGCAGTGACGGACTAGCAACAAGCCGAAATACGCAGTATTTT. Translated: CASSDGLATSRNTQYF.

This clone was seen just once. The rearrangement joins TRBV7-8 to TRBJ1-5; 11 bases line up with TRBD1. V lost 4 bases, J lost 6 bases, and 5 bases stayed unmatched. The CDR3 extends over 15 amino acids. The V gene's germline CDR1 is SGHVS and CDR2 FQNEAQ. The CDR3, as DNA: TGTGCCAGCAGCTCCGGACAGGGGGCCGGTCAGCCCCAGCATTTT. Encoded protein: CASSSGQGAGQPQHF.

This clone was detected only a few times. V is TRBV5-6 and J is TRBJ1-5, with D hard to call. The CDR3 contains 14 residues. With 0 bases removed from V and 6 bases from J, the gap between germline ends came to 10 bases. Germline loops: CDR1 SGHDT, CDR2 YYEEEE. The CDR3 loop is CASSLGTFGQPQHF. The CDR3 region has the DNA TGTGCCAGCAGCTTGGGGACTTTCGGTCAGCCCCAGCATTTT.

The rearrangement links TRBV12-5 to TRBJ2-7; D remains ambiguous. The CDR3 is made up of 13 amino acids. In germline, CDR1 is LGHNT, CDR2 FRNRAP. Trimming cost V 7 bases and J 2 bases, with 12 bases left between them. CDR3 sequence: CASALTDTYEQYF. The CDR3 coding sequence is TGTGCTAGTGCCCTGACTGATACCTACGAGCAGTACTTC.

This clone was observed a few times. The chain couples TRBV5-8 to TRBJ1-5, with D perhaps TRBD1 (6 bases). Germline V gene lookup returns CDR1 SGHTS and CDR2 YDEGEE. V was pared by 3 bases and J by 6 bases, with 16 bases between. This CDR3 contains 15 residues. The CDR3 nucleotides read TGTGCCAGCAGCTCAAATACAGGGTCTGGTCAGCCCCAGCATTTT. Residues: CASSSNTGSGQPQHF. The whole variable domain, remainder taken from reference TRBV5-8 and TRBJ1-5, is EAGVTQSPTHLIKTRGQQATLRCSPISGHTSVYWYQQALGLGLQFLLWYDEGEERNRGNFPPRFSGRQFPNYSSELNVNALELEDSALYLCASSSNTGSGQPQHFGDGTRLSIL.

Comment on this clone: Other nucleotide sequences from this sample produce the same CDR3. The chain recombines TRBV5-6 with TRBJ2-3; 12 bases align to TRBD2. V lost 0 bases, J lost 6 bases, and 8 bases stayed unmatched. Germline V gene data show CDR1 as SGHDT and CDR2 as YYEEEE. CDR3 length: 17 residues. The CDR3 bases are TGTGCCAGCAGCTTGGAAGGACTAGCGGGAAGGTTCGATACGCAGTATTTT. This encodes CASSLEGLAGRFDTQYF. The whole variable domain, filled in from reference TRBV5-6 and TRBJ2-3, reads DAGVTQSPTHLIKTRGQQVTLRCSPKSGHDTVSWYQQALGQGPQFIFQYYEEEERQRGNFPDRFSGHQFPNYSSELNVNALLLGDSALYLCASSLEGLAGRFDTQYFGPGTRLTVL.

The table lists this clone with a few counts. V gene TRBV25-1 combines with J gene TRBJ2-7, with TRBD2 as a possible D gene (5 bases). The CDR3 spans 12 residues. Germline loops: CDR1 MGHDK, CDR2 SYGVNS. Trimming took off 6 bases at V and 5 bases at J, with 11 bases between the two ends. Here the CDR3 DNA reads TGTGCCAGCAGGAGGGTTTCCGACGAGCAGTACTTC. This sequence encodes CASRRVSDEQYF.

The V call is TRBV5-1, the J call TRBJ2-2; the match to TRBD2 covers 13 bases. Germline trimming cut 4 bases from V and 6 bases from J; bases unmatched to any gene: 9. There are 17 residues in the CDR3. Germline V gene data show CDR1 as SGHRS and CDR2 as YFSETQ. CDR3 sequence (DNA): TGCGCCAGCAGCGTACTTGGACTAGCGGGAGTACCCGGGGAGCTGTTTTTT. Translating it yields CASSVLGLAGVPGELFF.

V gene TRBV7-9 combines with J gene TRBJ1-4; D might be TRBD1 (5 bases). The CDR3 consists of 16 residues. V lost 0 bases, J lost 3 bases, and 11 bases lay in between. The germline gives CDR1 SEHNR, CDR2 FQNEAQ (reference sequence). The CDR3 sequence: CASSLAEGVANEKLFF. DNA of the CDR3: TGTGCCAGCAGCTTAGCGGAAGGGGTAGCTAATGAAAAACTGTTTTTT. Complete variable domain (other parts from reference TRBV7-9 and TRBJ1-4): DTGVSQNPRHKITKRGQNVTFRCDPISEHNRLYWYRQTLGQGPEFLTYFQNEAQLEKSRLLSDRFSAERPKGSFSTLEIQRTEQGDSAMYLCASSLAEGVANEKLFFGSGTQLSVL.

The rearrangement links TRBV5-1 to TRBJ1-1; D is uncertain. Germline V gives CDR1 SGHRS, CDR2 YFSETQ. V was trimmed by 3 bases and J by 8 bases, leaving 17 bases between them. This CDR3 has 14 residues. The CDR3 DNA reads TGCGCCAGCAGCTCTATTCGTCATTCTTCGGAAGCTTTCTTT. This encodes CASSSIRHSSEAFF.

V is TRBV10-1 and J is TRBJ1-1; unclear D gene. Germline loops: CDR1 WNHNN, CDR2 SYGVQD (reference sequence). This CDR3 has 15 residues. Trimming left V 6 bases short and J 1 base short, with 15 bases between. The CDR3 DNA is TGCGCCAGCAGCGCCGCGACCCGCGGGAACACTGAAGCTTTCTTT. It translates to CASSAATRGNTEAFF.

The CDR3 DNA reads TGTGCCAGTAGTACCCTACAGGGCCAAGGGGCCAACGTCCTGACTTTC. Translation: CASSTLQGQGANVLTF. The gene calls are TRBV19 and TRBJ2-6; possible D gene TRBD1, 6 bases. Germline CDR1 reads LNHDA; CDR2 reads SQIVND (reference sequence). Trimming removed 4 bases at V and 4 bases at J, with 14 bases between. This CDR3 spans 16 amino acids.